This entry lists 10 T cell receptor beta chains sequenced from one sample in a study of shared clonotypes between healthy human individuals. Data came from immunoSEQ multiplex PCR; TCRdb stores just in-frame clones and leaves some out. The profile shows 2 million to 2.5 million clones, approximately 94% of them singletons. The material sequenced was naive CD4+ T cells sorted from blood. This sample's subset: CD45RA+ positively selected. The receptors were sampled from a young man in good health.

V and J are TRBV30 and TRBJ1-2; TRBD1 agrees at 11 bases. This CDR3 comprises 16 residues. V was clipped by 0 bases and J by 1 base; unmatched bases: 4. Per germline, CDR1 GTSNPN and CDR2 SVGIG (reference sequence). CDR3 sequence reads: CAWSVGQGVFNYGYTF. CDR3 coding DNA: TGTGCCTGGAGTGTGGGACAGGGGGTTTTTAACTATGGCTACACCTTC. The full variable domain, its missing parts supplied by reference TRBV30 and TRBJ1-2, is SQTIHQWPATLVQPVGSPLSLECTVEGTSNPNLYWYRQAAGRGLQLLFYSVGIGQISSEVPQNLSASRPQDRQFILSSKKLLLSDSGFYLCAWSVGQGVFNYGYTFGSGTRLTVV.

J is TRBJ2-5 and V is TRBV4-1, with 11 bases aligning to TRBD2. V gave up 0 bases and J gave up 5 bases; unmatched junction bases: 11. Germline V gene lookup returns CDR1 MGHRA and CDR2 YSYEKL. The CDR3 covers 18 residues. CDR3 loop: CASSQDGVAGGRSETQYF. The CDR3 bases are TGCGCCAGCAGCCAAGATGGCGTAGCGGGGGGGCGATCTGAGACCCAGTACTTC.

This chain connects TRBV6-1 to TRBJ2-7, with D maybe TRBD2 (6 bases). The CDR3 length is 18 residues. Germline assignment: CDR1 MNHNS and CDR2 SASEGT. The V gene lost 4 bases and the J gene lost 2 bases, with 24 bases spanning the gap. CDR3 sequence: CASSGSVGGTRNPYEQYF. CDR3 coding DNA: TGTGCCAGCAGTGGGTCAGTTGGGGGGACGAGGAACCCCTACGAGCAGTACTTC.

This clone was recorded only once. CDR3 residues: CASSSSMNTEAFF. The CDR3 bases are TGTGCCAGCAGCTCGTCTATGAACACTGAAGCTTTCTTT. This sequence joins TRBV7-6 and TRBJ1-1; no reliable D call. The CDR3 is made up of 13 amino acids. Germline CDR1 SGHVS, CDR2 FNYEAQ. V lost 4 bases to trimming and J lost 0 bases, with 6 bases between them.

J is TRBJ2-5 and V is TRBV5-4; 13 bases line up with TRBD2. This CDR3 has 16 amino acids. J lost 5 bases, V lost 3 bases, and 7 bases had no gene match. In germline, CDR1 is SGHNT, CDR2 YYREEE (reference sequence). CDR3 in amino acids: CASSSTSGGALETQYF. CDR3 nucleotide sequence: TGTGCCAGCAGCTCTACTAGCGGGGGGGCTTTGGAGACCCAGTACTTC.

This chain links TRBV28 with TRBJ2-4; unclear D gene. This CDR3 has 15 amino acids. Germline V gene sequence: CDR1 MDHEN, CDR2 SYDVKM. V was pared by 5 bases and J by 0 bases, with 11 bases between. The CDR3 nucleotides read TGTGCCAGCAGTACAGAGGCCCTAGCCAAAAACATTCAGTACTTC. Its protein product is CASSTEALAKNIQYF. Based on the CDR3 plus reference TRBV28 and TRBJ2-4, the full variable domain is DVKVTQSSRYLVKRTGEKVFLECVQDMDHENMFWYRQDPGLGLRLIYFSYDVKMKEKGDIPEGYSVSREKKERFSLILESASTNQTSMYLCASSTEALAKNIQYFGAGTRLSVL.

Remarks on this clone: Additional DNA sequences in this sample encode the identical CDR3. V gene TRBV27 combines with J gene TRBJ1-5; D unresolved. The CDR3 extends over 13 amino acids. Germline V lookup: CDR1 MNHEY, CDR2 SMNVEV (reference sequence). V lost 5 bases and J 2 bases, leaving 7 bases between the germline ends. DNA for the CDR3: TGTGCCAGCAGTAGGTGGGGCAATCAGCCCCAGCATTTT. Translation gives CASSRWGNQPQHF.

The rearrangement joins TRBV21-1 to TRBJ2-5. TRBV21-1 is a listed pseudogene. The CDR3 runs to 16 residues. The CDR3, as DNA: TGTGCCAGCAGCAAAGAAGGGCGGGACATAGAGGAGACCCAGTACTTC. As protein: CASSKEGRDIEETQYF.

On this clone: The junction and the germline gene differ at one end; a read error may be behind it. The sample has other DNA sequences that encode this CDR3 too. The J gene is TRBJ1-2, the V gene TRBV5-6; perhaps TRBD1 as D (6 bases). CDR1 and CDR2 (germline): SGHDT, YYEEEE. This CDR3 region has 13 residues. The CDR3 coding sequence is TGTGCCAGTAGCTTTCAAAATACAGGGGGCTACACCTTC. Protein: CASSFQNTGGYTF.

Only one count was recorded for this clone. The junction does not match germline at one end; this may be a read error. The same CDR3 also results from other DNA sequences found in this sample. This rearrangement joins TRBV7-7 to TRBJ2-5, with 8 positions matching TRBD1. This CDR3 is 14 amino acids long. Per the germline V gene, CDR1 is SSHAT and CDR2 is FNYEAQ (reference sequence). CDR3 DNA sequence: TGTGCTAGCAGCTTAGACAGGGGACAAGAGACCCAGTACTTC. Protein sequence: CASSLDRGQETQYF.